The present entry profiles one TCR beta chain with its context. The data derive from a study of spatial heterogeneity in lung cancer. Time point denoted: sample taken at primary tumor resection. Sequencing of whole RNA from tumor, nontumor lung or frozen PBMC involved no sorting. A total of 72 untreated early-stage non-small cell lung cancer patients served as donors. Trimming shortened V by 0 bases and J by 5 bases, and 13 bases separated the two germline ends. Germline CDR1 reads LGHNA; CDR2 reads YSLEER. CDR3 size: 15 residues. TCR cDNA molecules each had a unique molecular identifier. One entry per CDR3 protein, called by TCRdb with MiXCR from the 5' RACE reads. The sample includes 30,000 to 40,000 distinct CDR3 sequences, roughly 5% seen only once; the top ten take around 25%.

V gene TRBV4-3 combines with J gene TRBJ1-1; maybe TRBD1 (6 bases). This TCR was recovered from a female donor with early-stage non-small cell lung cancer. The sequences come from PBMCs, collected at surgery. The CDR3 loop is CASSQDPTGWTEAFF. For the CDR3, the DNA is TGCGCCAGCAGCCAAGACCCGACAGGCTGGACTGAAGCTTTCTTT.